This TCR beta chain was retrieved from a study of cytomegalovirus exposure and HLA in healthy donors. Study-level findings and limits: Cytomegalovirus-associated status was assigned to some 160 TCR beta chains. One later analysis, an examination of the 120 validation repertoires, found that first-cohort TCR clusters tended to co-occur in them.

J was trimmed by 4 bases and V by 5 bases; bases with no gene match: 7. This CDR3 comprises 15 residues. Germline CDR1 and CDR2: SGHVS and FQNEAQ. On this clone: Its antigen remains unknown.

TCRdb's copy holds only in-frame clones and misses some; the assay was immunoSEQ multiplex PCR. This sample has 90,000 or so clones, with 95% to 97% found just once. The receptor was derived from a man between 18 and 29 years old in good health and CMV-seronegative. V is TRBV7-8 and J is TRBJ1-5, with 8 bases aligning to TRBD1. Sequencing used PBMCs. The CDR3 is CASSAWTGFNQPQHF. The CDR3 region has the DNA TGTGCCAGCAGCGCCTGGACAGGGTTTAATCAGCCCCAGCATTTT. The full variable domain, with the rest looked up from reference TRBV7-8 and TRBJ1-5, is GAGVSQSPRYKVAKRGQDVALRCDPISGHVSLFWYQQALGQGPEFLTYFQNEAQLDKSGLPSDRFFAERPEGSVSTLKIQRTQQEDSAVYLCASSAWTGFNQPQHFGDGTRLSIL.